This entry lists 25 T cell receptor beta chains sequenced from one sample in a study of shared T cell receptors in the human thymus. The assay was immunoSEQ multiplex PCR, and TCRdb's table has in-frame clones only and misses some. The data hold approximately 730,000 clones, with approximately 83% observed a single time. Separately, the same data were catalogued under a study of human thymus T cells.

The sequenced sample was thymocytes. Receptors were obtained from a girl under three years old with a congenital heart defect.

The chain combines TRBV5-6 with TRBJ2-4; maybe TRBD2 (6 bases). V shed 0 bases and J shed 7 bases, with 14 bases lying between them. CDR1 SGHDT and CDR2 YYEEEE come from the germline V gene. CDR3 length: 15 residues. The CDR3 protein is CASSLAGGSINIQYF. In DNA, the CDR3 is TGTGCCAGCAGCTTGGCTGGAGGGAGTATTAACATTCAGTACTTC.

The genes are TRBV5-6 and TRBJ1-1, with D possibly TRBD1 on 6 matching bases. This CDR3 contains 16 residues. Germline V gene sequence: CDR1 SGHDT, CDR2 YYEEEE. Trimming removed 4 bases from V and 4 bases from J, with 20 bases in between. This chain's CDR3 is CASSGRSRTEVTEAFF. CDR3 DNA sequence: TGTGCCAGCAGCGGCCGATCCCGGACAGAGGTCACTGAAGCTTTCTTT. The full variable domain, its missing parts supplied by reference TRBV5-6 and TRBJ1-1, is DAGVTQSPTHLIKTRGQQVTLRCSPKSGHDTVSWYQQALGQGPQFIFQYYEEEERQRGNFPDRFSGHQFPNYSSELNVNALLLGDSALYLCASSGRSRTEVTEAFFGQGTRLTVV.

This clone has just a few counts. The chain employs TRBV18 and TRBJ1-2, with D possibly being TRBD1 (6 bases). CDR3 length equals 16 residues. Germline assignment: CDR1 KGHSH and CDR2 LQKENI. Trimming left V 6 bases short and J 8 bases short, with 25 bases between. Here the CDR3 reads CASSSRLQVSGAGYTF. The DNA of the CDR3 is TGTGCCAGCTCCTCTCGCCTTCAGGTATCAGGGGCCGGCTACACCTTC. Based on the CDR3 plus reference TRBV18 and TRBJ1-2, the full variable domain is NAGVMQNPRHLVRRRGQEARLRCSPMKGHSHVYWYRQLPEEGLKFMVYLQKENIIDESGMPKERFSAEFPKEGPSILRIQQVVRGDSAAYFCASSSRLQVSGAGYTFGSGTRLTVV.

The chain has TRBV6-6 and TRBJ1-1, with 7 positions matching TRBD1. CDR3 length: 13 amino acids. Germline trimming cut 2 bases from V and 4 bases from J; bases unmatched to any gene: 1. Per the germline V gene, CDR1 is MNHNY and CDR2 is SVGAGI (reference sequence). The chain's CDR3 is CASSYAGGTEAFF. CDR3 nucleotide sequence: TGTGCCAGCAGTTACGCAGGGGGCACTGAAGCTTTCTTT.

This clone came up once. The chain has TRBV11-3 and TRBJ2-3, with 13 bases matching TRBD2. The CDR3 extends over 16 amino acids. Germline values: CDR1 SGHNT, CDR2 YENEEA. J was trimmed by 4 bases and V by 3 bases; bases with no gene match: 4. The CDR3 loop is CASSFAGTSGADTQYF. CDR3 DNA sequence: TGTGCCAGCAGCTTTGCAGGGACTAGCGGGGCAGATACGCAGTATTTT.

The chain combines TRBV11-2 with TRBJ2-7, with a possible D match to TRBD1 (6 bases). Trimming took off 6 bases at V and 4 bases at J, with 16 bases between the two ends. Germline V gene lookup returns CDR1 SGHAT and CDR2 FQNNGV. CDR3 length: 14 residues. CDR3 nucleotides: TGTGCCAGCAGAGACGGACAGACTGTATACGAGCAGTACTTC. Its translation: CASRDGQTVYEQYF.

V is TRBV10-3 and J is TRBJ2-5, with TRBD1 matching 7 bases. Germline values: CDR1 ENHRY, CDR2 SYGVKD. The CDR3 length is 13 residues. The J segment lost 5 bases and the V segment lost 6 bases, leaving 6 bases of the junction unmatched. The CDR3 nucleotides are TGTGCCATCAGCCCGACAGGGTCGGAGACCCAGTACTTC. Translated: CAISPTGSETQYF.

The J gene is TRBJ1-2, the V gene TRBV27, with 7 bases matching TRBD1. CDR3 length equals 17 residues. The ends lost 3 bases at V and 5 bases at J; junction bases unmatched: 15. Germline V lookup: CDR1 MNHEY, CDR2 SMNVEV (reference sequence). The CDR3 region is CASSFPPGQPREYGYTF. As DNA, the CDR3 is TGTGCCAGCAGTTTCCCTCCGGGACAGCCCAGGGAGTATGGCTACACCTTC.

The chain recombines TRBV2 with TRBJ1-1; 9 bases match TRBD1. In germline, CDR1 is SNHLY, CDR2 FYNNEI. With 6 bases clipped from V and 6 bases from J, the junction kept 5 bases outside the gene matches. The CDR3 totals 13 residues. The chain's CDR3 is CASRPTGGSEAFF. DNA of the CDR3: TGTGCCAGCAGACCGACAGGGGGATCTGAAGCTTTCTTT.

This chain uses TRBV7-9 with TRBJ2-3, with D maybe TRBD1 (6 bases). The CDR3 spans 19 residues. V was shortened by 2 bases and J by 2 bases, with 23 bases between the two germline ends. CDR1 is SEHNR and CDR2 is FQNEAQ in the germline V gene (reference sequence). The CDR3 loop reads CASSLMRAGDWIHTDTQYF. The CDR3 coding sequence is TGTGCCAGCAGCTTAATGCGGGCAGGGGATTGGATACACACAGATACGCAGTATTTT.

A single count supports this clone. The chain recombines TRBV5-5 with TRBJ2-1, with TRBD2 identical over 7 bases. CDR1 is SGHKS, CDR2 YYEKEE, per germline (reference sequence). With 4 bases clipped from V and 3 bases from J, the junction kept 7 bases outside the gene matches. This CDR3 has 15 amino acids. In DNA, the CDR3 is TGTGCCAGCAGCCCCCCCTGGACTAGCTACAATGAGCAGTTCTTC. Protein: CASSPPWTSYNEQFF.

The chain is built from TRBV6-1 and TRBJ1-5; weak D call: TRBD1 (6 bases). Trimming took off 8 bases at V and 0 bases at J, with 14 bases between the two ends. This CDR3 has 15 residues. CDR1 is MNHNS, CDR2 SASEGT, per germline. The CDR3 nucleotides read TGTGCCAGCGCCTGGGACACAAGTAGCAATCAGCCCCAGCATTTT. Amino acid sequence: CASAWDTSSNQPQHF.

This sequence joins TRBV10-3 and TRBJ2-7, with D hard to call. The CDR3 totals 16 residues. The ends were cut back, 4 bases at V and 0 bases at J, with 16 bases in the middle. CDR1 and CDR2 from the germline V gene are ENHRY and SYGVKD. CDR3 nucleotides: TGTGCCATCAGTGTGTCACAAAGACTGAACTCCTACGAGCAGTACTTC. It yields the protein CAISVSQRLNSYEQYF.

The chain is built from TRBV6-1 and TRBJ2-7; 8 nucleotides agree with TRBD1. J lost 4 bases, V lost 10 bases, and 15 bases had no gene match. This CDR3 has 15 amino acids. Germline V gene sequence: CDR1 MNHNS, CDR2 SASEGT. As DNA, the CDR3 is TGTGCCACCGTCCCGGCAGGGGGCCCCGGTTACGAGCAGTACTTC. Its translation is CATVPAGGPGYEQYF.

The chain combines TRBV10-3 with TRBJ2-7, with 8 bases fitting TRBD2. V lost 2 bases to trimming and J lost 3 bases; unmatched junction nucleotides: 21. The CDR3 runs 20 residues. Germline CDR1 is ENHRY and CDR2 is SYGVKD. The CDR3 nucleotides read TGTGCCATCAGTGAGCGCCGGACTGAACAACTAGCGGCGAAACTCTACGAGCAGTACTTC. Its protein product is CAISERRTEQLAAKLYEQYF.

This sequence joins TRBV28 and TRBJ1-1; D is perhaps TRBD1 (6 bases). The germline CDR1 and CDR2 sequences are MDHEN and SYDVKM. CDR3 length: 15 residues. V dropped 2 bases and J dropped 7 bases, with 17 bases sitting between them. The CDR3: CASSLQGIGFDEAFF. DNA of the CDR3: TGTGCCAGCAGTTTACAGGGGATTGGGTTCGATGAAGCTTTCTTT.

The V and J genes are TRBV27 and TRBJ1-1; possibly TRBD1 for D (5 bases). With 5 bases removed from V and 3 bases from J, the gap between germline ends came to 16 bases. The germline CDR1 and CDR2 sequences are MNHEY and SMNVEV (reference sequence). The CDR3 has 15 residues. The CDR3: CASSPSDQGDTEAFF. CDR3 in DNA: TGTGCCAGCAGTCCGTCTGACCAAGGGGACACTGAAGCTTTCTTT.

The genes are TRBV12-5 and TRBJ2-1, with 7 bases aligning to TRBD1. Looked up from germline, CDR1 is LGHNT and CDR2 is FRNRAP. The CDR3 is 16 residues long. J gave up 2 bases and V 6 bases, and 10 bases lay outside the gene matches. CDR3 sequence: CASGVRDSPTYNEQFF. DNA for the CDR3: TGTGCTAGTGGAGTTAGGGACAGTCCAACCTACAATGAGCAGTTCTTC. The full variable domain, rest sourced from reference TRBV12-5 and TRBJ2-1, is DARVTQTPRHKVTEMGQEVTMRCQPILGHNTVFWYRQTMMQGLELLAYFRNRAPLDDSGMPKDRFSAEMPDATLATLKIQPSEPRDSAVYFCASGVRDSPTYNEQFFGPGTRLTVL.

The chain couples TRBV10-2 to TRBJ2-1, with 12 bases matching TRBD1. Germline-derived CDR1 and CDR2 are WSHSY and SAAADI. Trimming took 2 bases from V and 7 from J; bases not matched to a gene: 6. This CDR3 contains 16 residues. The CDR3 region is CASSEERDRGRNEQFF. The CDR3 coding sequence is TGCGCCAGCAGTGAGGAGCGGGACAGGGGGCGGAATGAGCAGTTCTTC.

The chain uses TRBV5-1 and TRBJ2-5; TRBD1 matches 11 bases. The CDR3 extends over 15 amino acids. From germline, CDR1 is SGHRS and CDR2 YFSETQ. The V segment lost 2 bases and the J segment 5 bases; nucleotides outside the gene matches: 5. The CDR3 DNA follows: TGCGCCAGCAGCTTAGGGACAGGGGGGCTCGAGACCCAGTACTTC. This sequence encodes CASSLGTGGLETQYF.

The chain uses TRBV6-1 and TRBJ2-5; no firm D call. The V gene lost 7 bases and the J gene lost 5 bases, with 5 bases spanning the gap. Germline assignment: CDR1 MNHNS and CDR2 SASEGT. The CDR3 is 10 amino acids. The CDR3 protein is CASMTETQYF. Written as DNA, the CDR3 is TGTGCCAGCATGACTGAGACCCAGTACTTC.

The chain's CDR3 is CASSRTGSKTEAFF. The CDR3 DNA sequence: TGCGCCAGCAGCCGGACAGGGTCGAAAACTGAAGCTTTCTTT. This chain links TRBV5-1 with TRBJ1-1; TRBD1 matches at 8 bases. The ends lost 4 bases at V and 5 bases at J; junction bases unmatched: 7. Germline loops: CDR1 SGHRS, CDR2 YFSETQ. This CDR3 has 14 residues.

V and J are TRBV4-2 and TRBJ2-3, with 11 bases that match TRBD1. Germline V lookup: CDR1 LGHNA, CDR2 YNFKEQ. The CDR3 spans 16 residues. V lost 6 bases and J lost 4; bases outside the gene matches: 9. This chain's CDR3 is CASRLELGQGADTQYF. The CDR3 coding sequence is TGTGCCAGCAGGCTTGAACTGGGACAGGGGGCAGATACGCAGTATTTT.

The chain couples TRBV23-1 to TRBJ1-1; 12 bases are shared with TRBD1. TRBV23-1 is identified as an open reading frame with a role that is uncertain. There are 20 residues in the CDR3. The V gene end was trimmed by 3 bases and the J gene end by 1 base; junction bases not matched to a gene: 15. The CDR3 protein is CASSQKFSGTGGQGNTEAFF. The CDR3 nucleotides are TGCGCCAGCAGTCAGAAATTTTCCGGGACAGGGGGCCAAGGGAACACTGAAGCTTTCTTT.

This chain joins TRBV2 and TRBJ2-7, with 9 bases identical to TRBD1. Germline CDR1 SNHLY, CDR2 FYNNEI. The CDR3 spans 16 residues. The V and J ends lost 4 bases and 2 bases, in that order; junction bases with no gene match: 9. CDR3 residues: CASSGEGQGLAYEQYF. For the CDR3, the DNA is TGTGCCAGCAGTGGCGAAGGACAGGGGTTAGCCTACGAGCAGTACTTC.